What follows are 13 T cell receptor beta chains derived from one specimen sequenced in a study of blood T cell repertoires in COVID-19 (dated by TCRdb to 2020 to 2021). The library was produced with the immunoSEQ multiplex PCR assay. The source is immuneACCESS, and TCRdb retained only in-frame sequences with V and J called. Part of the clones is not carried over; for the studies checked, unresolved V genes explain less than half of this, and the remainder is unexplained. This sample comprises around 67,000 clones, 88% of them detected only once. 1.9% of the sample is taken by the ten largest. Sequencing used peripheral blood. Receptors were obtained from a woman aged 80 or over with active or convalescent COVID-19.

V usage is TRBV5-6 and J usage is TRBJ1-5; D not certain. With 4 bases removed from V and 5 bases from J, the gap between germline ends came to 4 bases. Per the germline V gene, CDR1 is SGHDT and CDR2 is YYEEEE. There are 11 residues in the CDR3. CDR3: CASSPYQPQHF. The CDR3 coding sequence is TGTGCCAGCAGCCCCTATCAGCCCCAGCATTTT.

The gene calls are TRBV7-2 and TRBJ1-1; D is unresolved. Germline assignment: CDR1 SGHTA and CDR2 FQGNSA. The CDR3 spans 13 residues. Deletions cut 5 bases from V and 3 bases from J, with 10 bases between. CDR3 bases: TGTGCCAGCAGCCGCAGGAGGGACACTGAAGCTTTCTTT. Translated, it gives CASSRRRDTEAFF.

This clone was observed once. The V and J genes are TRBV30 and TRBJ1-1, with a tentative D call TRBD1 (5 bases). The germline V gene encodes CDR1 GTSNPN and CDR2 SVGIG (reference sequence). Trimming stripped 0 bases from V and 3 bases from J, with 11 bases between. CDR3 length: 14 residues. CDR3 nucleotides: TGTGCCTGGAGTGTCGGGGGTGTGGACACTGAAGCTTTCTTT. It is translated as CAWSVGGVDTEAFF.

The chain links TRBV2 to TRBJ2-1; D is uncertain. Germline V gene data show CDR1 as SNHLY and CDR2 as FYNNEI. Trimming left V 2 bases short and J 10 bases short, with 6 bases between. This CDR3 contains 11 residues. DNA for the CDR3: TGTGCCAGCAGTGAACAGGTAGAGCAGTTCTTC. As protein: CASSEQVEQFF.

This sequence joins TRBV6-2 or TRBV6-3 and TRBJ2-3; TRBD2 matches 13 bases. Per germline, CDR1 MNHEY and CDR2 SVGEGT. V was clipped by 6 bases and J by 3 bases; unmatched bases: 12. The CDR3 loop spans 18 amino acids. The CDR3 nucleotides read TGTGCCAGCAGCCCACTACCCGGGACTAGCGGGGAAACAGATACGCAGTATTTT. The encoded protein is CASSPLPGTSGETDTQYF.

The chain uses TRBV18 and TRBJ2-2; a weak D match, TRBD2 (6 bases). CDR1 is KGHSH and CDR2 is LQKENI in the germline V gene. The CDR3 spans 15 residues. Trimming took 4 bases from V and 4 from J, leaving 13 bases between them. CDR3 sequence reads: CASSLSGSGTGELFF. In nucleotides, the CDR3 is TGTGCCAGCTCACTGTCCGGGAGTGGCACCGGGGAGCTGTTTTTT.

This clone was recorded a few times. This rearrangement joins TRBV19 to TRBJ1-1, with TRBD1 matching 7 bases. The germline CDR1 and CDR2 sequences are LNHDA and SQIVND (reference sequence). This CDR3 region has 15 residues. The J segment lost 3 bases and the V segment lost 7 bases, leaving 11 bases of the junction unmatched. DNA for the CDR3: TGTGCCAGTATTCCCTACAGGGGAATAGACACTGAAGCTTTCTTT. This translates into CASIPYRGIDTEAFF.

The genes are TRBV5-1 and TRBJ1-1; no reliable D call. The CDR3 is 13 amino acids. In germline, CDR1 is SGHRS, CDR2 YFSETQ. V lost 2 bases and J lost 1, with 6 bases in between. This chain's CDR3 is CASSFGENTEAFF. CDR3 DNA sequence: TGCGCCAGCAGCTTTGGAGAGAACACTGAAGCTTTCTTT.

V and J are TRBV4-2 and TRBJ2-3; 10 positions agree with TRBD2. The CDR3 is 14 amino acids. The V gene end was trimmed by 5 bases and the J gene end by 3 bases; junction bases not matched to a gene: 2. Germline assignment: CDR1 LGHNA and CDR2 YNFKEQ. The chain's CDR3 is CASSSSGRTDTQYF. In DNA form, the CDR3 reads TGTGCCAGCAGCTCTAGCGGGAGAACAGATACGCAGTATTTT.

The chain combines TRBV11-3 with TRBJ2-3; D uncertain. In germline, CDR1 is SGHNT, CDR2 YENEEA. This CDR3 is 14 amino acids long. Deletions cut 8 bases from V and 1 base from J, with 13 bases between. In DNA, the CDR3 is TGTGCCAGCTCCTTCTTCCCCCGCACAGATACGCAGTATTTT. Protein product: CASSFFPRTDTQYF.

The chain employs TRBV4-2 and TRBJ1-3, with TRBD1 identical over 7 bases. Germline CDR1 LGHNA, CDR2 YNFKEQ. This CDR3 is built from 18 residues. V was pared by 4 bases and J by 0 bases, with 12 bases of the junction left unmatched. The CDR3 region is CASSPTGRVGGSGNTIYF. The CDR3 coding sequence is TGTGCCAGCAGCCCGACAGGGCGGGTGGGGGGCTCTGGAAACACCATATATTTT.

The rearrangement joins TRBV2 to TRBJ2-2, with D perhaps matching TRBD1 (5 bases). Trimming removed 4 bases from V and 0 bases from J, with 9 bases in between. The CDR3 sequence is 15 residues long. In germline, CDR1 is SNHLY, CDR2 FYNNEI. CDR3 bases: TGTGCCAGCAGTGCTCGGACAACGAACACCGGGGAGCTGTTTTTT. Its protein product is CASSARTTNTGELFF.

The V and J genes are TRBV3-1 (or the pseudogene TRBV3-2) and TRBJ2-3; the D gene is possibly TRBD2 (6 bases). V was pared by 7 bases and J by 3 bases, with 11 bases between. The CDR3 length is 13 residues. CDR1 is LGHDT, CDR2 YNNKEL, per germline (reference sequence). CDR3 in amino acids: CASTPRGTDTQYF. The CDR3 DNA reads as TGTGCCAGCACCCCGCGGGGTACAGATACGCAGTATTTT.